This paragraph covers one TCR beta chain sequence. This clonotype showed up just a few times. Its antigen is still unknown. No much larger clonotype is one base removed from it; base qualities were not supplied. This record comes from a study of neurological immune-mediated disorders (dated by TCRdb to about 2019). Context from the whole study: Among the approximately 35 multiple sclerosis patients, approximately 30 had relapsing-remitting MS and 3 had secondary progressive MS. The study compared peripheral blood TCR-beta repertoires of HTLV-I-associated myelopathy (HAM/TSP) patients, multiple sclerosis patients and healthy controls using UMI-based sequencing. The 106 TCR-beta libraries covered PBMC samples along with longitudinal samples, technical triplicates, and paired sorted CD4+ and CD8+ T-cell subsets. The cohort was made up of 65 to 75 subjects, consisting of 15 or so HAM/TSP patients, 34 multiple sclerosis patients and 20 or so healthy controls. Longitudinal HAM/TSP donors and healthy donors each had 3 time-points at intervals of about 3-45 months.

The CDR1 and CDR2 encoded by the germline V gene (reference sequence) are PRHDT and FYEKMQ. V lost 4 bases and J lost 4 bases, and the count of bases not matched to a germline gene is 13. The CDR3 measures 17 amino acids from cysteine to phenylalanine. Kept here is only the CDR3 DNA, which spans 51 bases and is read in frame from base 1. The time point label here, explained by the study, means: longitudinal time-point 3. Unsorted PBMC libraries were generated from 2 million PBMCs stored in RNAlater at -80 °C until RNA extraction. The multiple sclerosis patients were enrolled in a US clinical protocol that evaluated disease progression with magnetic resonance imaging. Peripheral blood underwent Ficoll-Hypaque density gradient centrifugation to isolate PBMCs, which were then cryopreserved in liquid nitrogen. cDNA was synthesized by template-switch 5'RACE using a primer with a 10-nucleotide random unique molecular identifier that tagged each TCR transcript. Each sequencing run produced over 180 million TCR-beta sequences covering 15-18 subjects. The RNeasy kit was used to extract total RNA. Using the KAPA Real-time Library Amplification kit, TCR-beta VDJ regions were amplified with primers for the TCR constant region and the 5'RACE anchor. Sample indexes and Illumina adaptors were added in a first PCR, and a second PCR then increased library yield. After Ampure bead purification, the TCR product of roughly 650 bp was size-selected on a 2% E-gel SizeSelection system. Library quality was checked on a Bioanalyzer, concentration was measured with Qubit, and libraries were quantified with the Kapa Library Quantification kit before pooling. Libraries were sequenced paired-end 2 x 150 bp on an Illumina HiSeq 2500. To increase sequence diversity, roughly 24-30% phiX was spiked into each library pool. The original methods were these. Quality-filtered reads were processed with the UMI-based MiGEC pipeline, which removed over 75% of raw TCR sequences during error correction. VDJ genes were aligned to IMGT germline references, and each clonotype was defined by a unique CDR3 amino acid sequence together with V-J genes. VDJtools evaluated clonal expansion, Shannon diversity and CDR3 relatedness (CalcPairwiseDistances, ClusterSamples); CLCbio workbench built phylogenetic trees. Using coefficient-of-variation modelling across technical triplicates, the study counted a clone as expanded if it had at least 8 unique UMIs. TCRdb reworked the public reads: Q25 trimming with fastp, MiXCR clone assembly, productive beta chains retained. Here each entry gathers all rows of one CDR3 protein and keeps the most common genes and DNA. It is TCRdb's table, rather than the study itself, that gives the V and J calls and clone size. This sample comprises approximately 84,000 distinct CDR3 sequences, under 4.5% of them detected only once. 4.5% to 6% of the sample is taken by the ten largest.

Overall study results and their limits: Phylogenetic analysis grouped repertoires from 18 of 34 MS patients into a cluster of related CDR3 sequences, suggesting a possible repertoire-level signature. No identical CDR3 amino acid sequences were shared among expanded clones across subjects, suggesting private TCR-beta repertoires in all groups. TCR clonal expansion was highest in HAM/TSP patients and lowest in MS patients, with MS patients falling below even healthy controls. No clinical or MRI features were associated with the MS cluster, and the authors said that larger cohorts are needed.

The clonotype originates from a woman aged 55-69 years with multiple sclerosis. The sample consisted of PBMCs. The V and J segments used are TRBV13 and TRBJ2-5, and 9 junctional nucleotides match TRBD1. The CDR3 protein sequence reads: CASSSNTGTGLPETQYF. At the DNA level, the sequence is TGTGCCAGCAGCTCGAATACCGGGACAGGGCTTCCAGAGACCCAGTACTTC.